Presented here are 19 T cell receptor beta chains from one specimen sequenced in a study of T cell repertoires in aging, cancer and after chemotherapy. Multiplex touch-down PCR with TRB-A/B primers amplified rearranged V-D-J TRB sequences. TCRdb reprocessed the multiplex PCR reads with MiXCR, giving one entry per CDR3 protein. Of 1,500 or so distinct CDR3 sequences in the sample, around 49% were seen once. Amplification of TCR beta used genomic DNA extracted from peripheral blood. Sequenced sample: blood. These receptors originate from a human donor with a blood cancer.

This clonotype was observed once. This chain connects TRBV7-6 to TRBJ2-5; 7 bases match TRBD1. Germline CDR1 and CDR2: SGHVS and FNYEAQ. Unmatched junction bases numbered 0, after V lost 4 bases and J lost 4 bases. The CDR3 is made up of 12 amino acids. The CDR3 loop is CASSYRGETQYF. The CDR3 nucleotides are TGTGCCAGCAGCTACAGGGGAGAGACCCAGTACTTC.

As to this clonotype: The CDR3 carries no conserved terminal phenylalanine or tryptophan, so it likely arises from a read error. Because the CDR3's place on the DNA is in doubt, the DNA is left out and the CDR3 is given as listed by TCRdb. The rearrangement joins TRBV30 to TRBJ2-7; the D call of TRBD1 is as the table states it, not checked on the DNA. The CDR3 comprises 10 residues, both ends counted. Per germline, CDR1 GTSNPN and CDR2 SVGIG (reference sequence). The CDR3 is CAWSISPGRT.

The J gene is TRBJ2-1, the V gene TRBV7-2; D unresolved. V dropped 5 bases and J dropped 7 bases, with 18 bases sitting between them. CDR1 is SGHTA, CDR2 FQGNSA, per germline. This CDR3 is 15 amino acids long. The CDR3 coding sequence is TGTGCCAGCAGCCTATGGAAAGGGCCGGGTAATGAGCAGTTCTTC. This codes for CASSLWKGPGNEQFF.

This clonotype was seen a few times. The V call is TRBV11-1, the J call TRBJ2-7; 8 bases agree with TRBD1. Germline values: CDR1 SGHAT, CDR2 FQDESV (reference sequence). V trimming: 4 bases; J trimming: 6 bases; junction bases outside the gene matches: 8. This CDR3 has 14 amino acids. CDR3 amino acids: CASSSVRTGLEQYF. As DNA, the CDR3 is TGTGCCAGCAGCTCGGTACGGACAGGGCTCGAGCAGTACTTC.

The chain has TRBV7-2 and TRBJ2-1; 12 nucleotides line up with TRBD2. The CDR3 loop spans 17 amino acids. The J segment lost 6 bases and the V segment lost 4 bases, leaving 10 bases of the junction unmatched. The germline CDR1 and CDR2 sequences are SGHTA and FQGNSA. CDR3 bases: TGTGCCAGCAGCTCAATTATTAGACTAGCGGGAGTCAATGAGCAGTTCTTC. As protein: CASSSIIRLAGVNEQFF.

This chain joins TRBV6-5 and TRBJ2-5, with TRBD2 matching over 11 bases. This CDR3 is built from 13 residues. J was trimmed by 11 bases and V by 6 bases; bases with no gene match: 8. Germline-derived CDR1 and CDR2 are MNHEY and SVGAGI. The CDR3 reads CASSIPGLAAQYF. CDR3 nucleotide sequence: TGTGCCAGCAGCATCCCGGGACTAGCGGCGCAGTACTTC.

The sample holds one count of this clonotype. V and J are TRBV6-5 and TRBJ1-4; D is undetermined. Trimming took off 5 bases at V and 6 bases at J, with 16 bases between the two ends. The CDR3 sequence is 15 residues long. CDR1 and CDR2 from the germline V gene are MNHEY and SVGAGI. CDR3 nucleotide sequence: TGTGCCAGCAGTGAAACGGCAGGCCTGTATGAAAAACTGTTTTTT. This encodes CASSETAGLYEKLFF.

The chain employs TRBV6-5 and TRBJ1-2, with 7 bases matching TRBD1. Germline V gene sequence: CDR1 MNHEY, CDR2 SVGAGI. CDR3 length: 14 residues. J gave up 4 bases and V 10 bases, and 12 bases lay outside the gene matches. Here the CDR3 DNA reads TGTGCCATCATGTTCGGGGGGACAGCCTATGGCTACACCTTC. Amino acids: CAIMFGGTAYGYTF.

V is TRBV12-3 or TRBV12-4 and J is TRBJ1-1, with a possible D match to TRBD1 (6 bases). The V gene lost 8 bases and the J gene lost 9 bases, with 16 bases spanning the gap. This CDR3 is built from 12 residues. The CDR3 here is CASWGAEPQAFF. CDR3 in DNA: TGTGCCAGCTGGGGGGCGGAGCCCCAAGCTTTCTTT.

By sample fraction, this clonotype is large. For the CDR3, the DNA is TGTGCCAGTAGTTCCCGCTACGAGCAGTACTTC. As protein: CASSSRYEQYF. The gene calls are TRBV19 and TRBJ2-7; no clear D. The CDR3 has 11 residues. Trimming stripped 5 bases from V and 3 bases from J, with 5 bases between. Germline-derived CDR1 and CDR2 are LNHDA and SQIVND (reference sequence).

The chain joins TRBV28 to TRBJ1-2; 9 bases are shared with TRBD1. This CDR3 contains 15 residues. V trimming: 5 bases; J trimming: 1 base; junction bases outside the gene matches: 5. The germline V gene has CDR1 MDHEN and CDR2 SYDVKM. CDR3 coding DNA: TGTGCCAGCAGTCGGCCGGGACAGGGTAACTATGGCTACACCTTC. The encoded protein is CASSRPGQGNYGYTF.

The rearrangement joins TRBV6-5 to TRBJ2-3, with D uncertain. The CDR3 consists of 13 residues. In germline, CDR1 is MNHEY, CDR2 SVGAGI. Trimming removed 7 bases from V and 1 base from J, with 9 bases in between. Written as DNA, the CDR3 is TGTGCCAGCATTCCGGGCGGCACAGATACGCAGTATTTT. Protein: CASIPGGTDTQYF.

This clonotype qualifies as large. V and J are TRBV7-9 and TRBJ2-5; D uncertain. Trimming left V 3 bases short and J 2 bases short, with 1 base between. Germline V gives CDR1 SEHNR, CDR2 FQNEAQ (reference sequence). This CDR3 is 11 amino acids long. CDR3 amino acids: CASSFQETQYF. The DNA for the CDR3 is TGTGCCAGCAGCTTTCAAGAGACCCAGTACTTC.

This clonotype appeared once. CDR3 region: CASSLGLAVGPDTQYF. CDR3 coding DNA: TGTGCCAGCAGTTTGGGACTAGCGGTGGGGCCAGATACGCAGTATTTT. V is TRBV2 and J is TRBJ2-3; 11 bases align to TRBD2. This CDR3 comprises 16 residues. CDR1 and CDR2 (germline): SNHLY, FYNNEI. With 5 bases clipped from V and 4 bases from J, the junction kept 8 bases outside the gene matches.

Remarks on this clonotype: One end of the junction does not line up with germline, which may come from a read error. The J gene is TRBJ1-1, the V gene TRBV6-5; D gene ambiguous. This CDR3 spans 13 amino acids. Germline values: CDR1 MNHEY, CDR2 SVGAGI. The chain's CDR3 is CASSDAGRTEAFF. In DNA form, the CDR3 reads TGCGCCAGCAGTGATGCGGGTAGGACTGAAGCTTTCTTT.

Written as DNA, the CDR3 is TGTGCCAGCAGTTCCTCCAGGGGGCGCAAGTACGAGCAGTACTTC. It yields the protein CASSSSRGRKYEQYF. The chain links TRBV27 to TRBJ2-7; 8 nucleotides align to TRBD1. Germline CDR1 and CDR2: MNHEY and SMNVEV (reference sequence). The CDR3 has 15 residues. V shed 4 bases, J shed 4 bases, and the junction held 9 bases outside the gene matches.

Comments on this clonotype: The junction departs from the called germline gene at one end, perhaps through a read error. The chain recombines TRBV5-1 with TRBJ2-2; 8 bases line up with TRBD1. The germline gives CDR1 SGHRS, CDR2 YFSETQ. The CDR3 covers 14 residues. Here the CDR3 DNA reads TGTGCCAGCAGCTTGGACAGGGACACCGGGGAGCTGTTTTTT. It encodes CASSLDRDTGELFF.

The CDR3 reads CAGSKGITQYF. The CDR3 region has the DNA TGTGCCGGCTCCAAGGGGATCACGCAGTATTTT. The chain combines TRBV12-3 or TRBV12-4 with TRBJ2-3; D might be TRBD1 (5 bases). CDR3 length equals 11 residues. The ends were cut back, 11 bases at V and 9 bases at J, with 15 bases in the middle.

The CDR3 sequence: CASSAQGGGELFF. Here the CDR3 DNA reads TGTGCCAGCAGTGCTCAGGGTGGCGGGGAGCTGTTTTTT. The gene calls are TRBV27 and TRBJ2-2, with D possibly TRBD1 on 5 matching bases. The V and J ends lost 5 bases and 7 bases respectively, with 11 bases between them. The CDR3 length is 13 residues. The germline V gene encodes CDR1 MNHEY and CDR2 SMNVEV (reference sequence).